This TCR beta chain stems from a study of cytomegalovirus exposure and HLA in healthy donors. The PCR ran on 60 Vbeta and 13 Jbeta primers. The repertoire was sequenced with immunoSEQ multiplex PCR; TCRdb's copy has only in-frame clones and lacks some. The repertoire table contains roughly 50,000 clones. Regarding the study as a whole: CMV antigen specificity of three CMV-associated chains was confirmed in vitro. Overall, under 200 TCR beta chains were annotated as cytomegalovirus-associated. The analysis excluded some indistinguishable V segments, including TRBV6-2 and TRBV6-3. It was taken for granted in presence/absence analyses that sequencing depth across donors was roughly uniform.

CDR3 length: 13 amino acids. Per germline, CDR1 LNHNV and CDR2 YYDKDF (reference sequence). Trimming removed 4 bases from V and 0 bases from J, with 4 bases in between. In regard to this clone: Its antigen is undetermined.

The V gene is TRBV15, the J gene TRBJ1-5; no clear D gene. The sequencing sample was made of PBMCs. The receptor's source is a male donor in good health and CMV-seropositive. For the CDR3, the DNA is TGTGCCACCAGCATCAATAGCAATCAGCCCCAGCATTTT. It is translated as CATSINSNQPQHF.